This T cell receptor (beta chain) was recorded in a study of T cells in women clearing cervical HPV infection. Overall study findings and caveats: Cases and controls were distinguished at AUC about 0.8 by richness and V genes.

Cervical HPV DNA detected by MY09/MY11 PCR, typed by dot-blot. The CDR3 covers 15 residues. V was shortened by 1 base and J by 5 bases, with 11 bases between the two germline ends. CDR1 and CDR2 from the germline V gene are SGHVS and FNYEAQ. Turning to this clone: Antigen specificity is unknown. The sequence runs out 3 residues before the end of the CDR3; the remainder is reconstructed from the germline J gene.

TCRdb's copy holds only in-frame clones and misses some; the assay was immunoSEQ multiplex PCR. The data show 15,000 to 20,000 clones, and the top ten clones hold about 10%. The chain is built from TRBV7-6 and TRBJ2-2; D might be TRBD1 (6 bases). This TCR was recovered from a woman aged 18-70 years with a cervical HPV16 infection that either progressed to CIN3+ or cleared (not recorded which). Sequenced sample: blood buffy coat. The CDR3 sequence is CASSLEGGRTGELFF. CDR3 DNA (partial): TGTGCCAGCAGCTTAGAAGGGGGACGAACCGGGGAG.